This paragraph reports one T cell receptor beta chain. Judged by its sample share, this clone qualifies as medium-sized (0.01 to 0.1%). Its specific antigen is unknown. Base qualities are not recorded, but no much larger clone differs from it by a single base. No patient had received any treatment before thyroid surgery. Patient clinical samples collected from about 2012 to 2019 were retrospectively analysed using T-cell receptor beta sequencing. The record originates from a study of metastatic and nonmetastatic thyroid tumors (dated by TCRdb to about 2020). Context from the whole study: The researchers compared repertoires between peripheral blood samples and tumor or nodule tissue samples from patients with malignant or benign thyroid disease. Results the study describes overall, beyond this receptor: In both blood and tumor samples, malignant tumors were reported to have significantly higher TCR beta diversity than benign nodules.

The receptor library was made with PCR. The sequencer was an Illumina HiSeq 4000. The TCR beta-chain CDR3 region of each patient was profiled by high-throughput sequencing. The paper's data handling went like this. The researchers built a classifier to tell apart papillary thyroid cancer patients with distant metastasis, based on CDR3 differences among clinicopathological groups. The Shannon index was used to measure repertoire diversity, and the Morisita-Horn index was used to measure how similar tumor and blood repertoires were. The public reads were reanalyzed by TCRdb: fastp trimming at Q25, MiXCR alignment, in-frame beta chains only. The V and J calls come from TCRdb's annotation, not from the publication. The sample yields about 28,000 clones; 20% to 25% were counted once. In total, the top ten clones hold under 45% of the sample. From its cysteine to its phenylalanine, the CDR3 spans 15 amino acids. Solely the CDR3 DNA is kept, with 45 bases framed from the first base. Trimmed from V: 5 bases; trimmed from J: 3 bases; junction bases lacking a gene match: 8. CDR1 is given as MNHNS and CDR2 as SASEGT, both from the germline V gene.

The sample was blood. The origin of this receptor is a female donor with papillary thyroid cancer or a benign thyroid nodule (not recorded which). Some clones in this sample may be carry-over from other donors' samples. This sequence uses TRBV6-1 and TRBJ1-1, with TRBD1 matching 8 junction bases. CDR3 region: CASSSRTGRHTEAFF. The DNA sequence is TGTGCCAGCAGTTCCAGGACAGGGAGGCACACTGAAGCTTTCTTT.